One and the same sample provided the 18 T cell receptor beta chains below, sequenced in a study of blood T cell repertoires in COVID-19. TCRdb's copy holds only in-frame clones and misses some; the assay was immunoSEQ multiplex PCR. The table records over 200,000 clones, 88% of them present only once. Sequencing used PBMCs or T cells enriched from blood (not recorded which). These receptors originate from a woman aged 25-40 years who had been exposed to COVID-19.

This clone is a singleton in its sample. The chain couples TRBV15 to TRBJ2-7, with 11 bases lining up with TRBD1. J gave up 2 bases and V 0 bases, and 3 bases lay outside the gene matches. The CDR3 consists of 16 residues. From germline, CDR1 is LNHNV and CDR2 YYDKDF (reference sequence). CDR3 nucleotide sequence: TGTGCCACCAGCAGAGATGGGACAGGGGGAGCCTACGAGCAGTACTTC. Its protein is CATSRDGTGGAYEQYF.

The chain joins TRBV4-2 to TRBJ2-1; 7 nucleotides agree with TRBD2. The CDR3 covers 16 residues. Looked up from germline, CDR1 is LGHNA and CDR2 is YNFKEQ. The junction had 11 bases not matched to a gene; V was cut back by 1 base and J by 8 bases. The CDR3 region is CASSQVQSGKRDEQFF. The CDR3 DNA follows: TGTGCCAGCAGCCAAGTTCAGAGCGGGAAAAGGGATGAGCAGTTCTTC.

CDR3 nucleotide sequence: TGTGCCAGCAGCTTGGACACATATGGCTACACCTTC. This gives the protein CASSLDTYGYTF. The chain is built from TRBV5-4 and TRBJ1-2; D unresolved. V was pared by 0 bases and J by 5 bases, with 5 bases between. This CDR3 is built from 12 residues. Germline V CDR1 and CDR2: SGHNT, YYREEE (reference sequence).

The CDR3 protein is CAWSPVGTGGNQPQHF. CDR3 nucleotides: TGTGCCTGGAGTCCGGTGGGAACAGGGGGCAATCAGCCCCAGCATTTT. This chain links TRBV30 with TRBJ1-5; 7 nucleotides agree with TRBD1. V shed 2 bases and J 2 bases; nucleotides not matched to a gene: 9. CDR1 and CDR2 (germline): GTSNPN, SVGIG (reference sequence). This CDR3 region has 16 residues.

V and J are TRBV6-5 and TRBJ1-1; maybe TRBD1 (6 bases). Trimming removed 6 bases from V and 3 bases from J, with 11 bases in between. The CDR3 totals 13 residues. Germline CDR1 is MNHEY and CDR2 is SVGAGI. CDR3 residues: CASRRTEDTEAFF. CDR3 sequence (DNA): TGTGCCAGCAGAAGGACAGAAGACACTGAAGCTTTCTTT.

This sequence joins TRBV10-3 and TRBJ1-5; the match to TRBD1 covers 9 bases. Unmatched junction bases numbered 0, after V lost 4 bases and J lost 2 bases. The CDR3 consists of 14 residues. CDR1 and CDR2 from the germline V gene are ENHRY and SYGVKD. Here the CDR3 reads CAISGDRGNQPQHF. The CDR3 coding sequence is TGTGCCATCAGTGGGGACAGGGGCAATCAGCCCCAGCATTTT.

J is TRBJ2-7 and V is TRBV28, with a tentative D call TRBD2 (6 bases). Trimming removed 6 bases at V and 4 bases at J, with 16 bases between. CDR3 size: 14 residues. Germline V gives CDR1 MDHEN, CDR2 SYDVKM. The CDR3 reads CASRYPGLIYEQYF. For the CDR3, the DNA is TGTGCCAGCAGATACCCGGGACTGATATACGAGCAGTACTTC.

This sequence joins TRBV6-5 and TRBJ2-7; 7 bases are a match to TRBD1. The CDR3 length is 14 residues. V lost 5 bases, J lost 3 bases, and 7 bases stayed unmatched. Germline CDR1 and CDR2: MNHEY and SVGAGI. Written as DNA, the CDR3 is TGTGCCAGCAGTAGGTCCCGGACAGGCTACGAGCAGTACTTC. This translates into CASSRSRTGYEQYF.

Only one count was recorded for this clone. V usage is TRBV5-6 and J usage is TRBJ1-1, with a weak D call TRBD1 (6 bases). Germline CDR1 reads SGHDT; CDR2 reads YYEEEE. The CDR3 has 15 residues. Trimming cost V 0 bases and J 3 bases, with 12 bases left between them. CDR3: CASSLGGRGYTEAFF. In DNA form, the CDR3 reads TGTGCCAGCAGCTTGGGAGGCAGGGGATACACTGAAGCTTTCTTT.

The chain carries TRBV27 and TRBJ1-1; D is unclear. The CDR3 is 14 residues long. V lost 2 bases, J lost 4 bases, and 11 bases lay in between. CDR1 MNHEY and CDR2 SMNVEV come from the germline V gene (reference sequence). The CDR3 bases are TGTGCCAGCAGTTTACAAGGGAGAGGCACTGAAGCTTTCTTT. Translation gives CASSLQGRGTEAFF.

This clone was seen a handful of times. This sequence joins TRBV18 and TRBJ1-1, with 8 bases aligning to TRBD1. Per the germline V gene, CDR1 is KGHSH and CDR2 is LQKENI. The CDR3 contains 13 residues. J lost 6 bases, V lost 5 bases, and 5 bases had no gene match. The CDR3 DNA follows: TGTGCCAGCTCATGGGACAGGTACTCTGAAGCTTTCTTT. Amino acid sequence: CASSWDRYSEAFF.

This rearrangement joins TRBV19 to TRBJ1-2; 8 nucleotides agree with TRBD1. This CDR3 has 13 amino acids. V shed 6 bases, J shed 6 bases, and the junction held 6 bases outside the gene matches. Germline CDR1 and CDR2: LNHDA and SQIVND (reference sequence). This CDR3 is CASRGTGDNGYTF. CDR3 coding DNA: TGTGCCAGTAGAGGGACAGGTGACAATGGCTACACCTTC.

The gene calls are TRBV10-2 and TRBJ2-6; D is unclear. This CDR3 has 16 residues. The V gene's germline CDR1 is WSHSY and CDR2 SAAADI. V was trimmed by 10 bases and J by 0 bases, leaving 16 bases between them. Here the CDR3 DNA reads TGCGCCACCCACCCCGCCCGCGACTCTGGGGCCAACGTCCTGACTTTC. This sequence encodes CATHPARDSGANVLTF.

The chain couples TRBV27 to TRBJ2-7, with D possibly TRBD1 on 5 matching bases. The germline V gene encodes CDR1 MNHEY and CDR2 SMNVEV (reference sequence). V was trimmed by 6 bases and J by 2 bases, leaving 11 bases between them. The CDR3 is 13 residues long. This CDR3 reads CASSRDSPYEQYF. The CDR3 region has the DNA TGTGCCAGCAGCCGTGACAGTCCCTACGAGCAGTACTTC.

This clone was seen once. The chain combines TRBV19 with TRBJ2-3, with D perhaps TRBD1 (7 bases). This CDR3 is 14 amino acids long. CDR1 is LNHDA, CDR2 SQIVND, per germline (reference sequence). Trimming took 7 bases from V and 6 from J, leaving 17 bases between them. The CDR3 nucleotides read TGTGCCAGTACCCCAGGGGGGATATTGGATACGCAGTATTTT. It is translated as CASTPGGILDTQYF.

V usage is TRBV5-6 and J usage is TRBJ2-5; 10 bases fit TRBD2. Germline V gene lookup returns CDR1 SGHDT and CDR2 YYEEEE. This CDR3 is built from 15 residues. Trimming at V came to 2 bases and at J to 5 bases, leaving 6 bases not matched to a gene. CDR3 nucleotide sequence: TGTGCCAGCAGCTTTTCGGGGACTAGCGCGGAGACCCAGTACTTC. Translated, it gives CASSFSGTSAETQYF. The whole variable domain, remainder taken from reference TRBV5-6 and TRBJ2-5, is DAGVTQSPTHLIKTRGQQVTLRCSPKSGHDTVSWYQQALGQGPQFIFQYYEEEERQRGNFPDRFSGHQFPNYSSELNVNALLLGDSALYLCASSFSGTSAETQYFGPGTRLLVL.

CDR3 sequence reads: CASSFEDQPQHF. In DNA form, the CDR3 reads TGTGCCAGCAGCTTCGAGGATCAGCCCCAGCATTTT. The V call is TRBV5-4, the J call TRBJ1-5, with no clear D. This CDR3 region has 12 residues. Trimming took off 2 bases at V and 5 bases at J, with 5 bases between the two ends. Looked up from germline, CDR1 is SGHNT and CDR2 is YYREEE (reference sequence).

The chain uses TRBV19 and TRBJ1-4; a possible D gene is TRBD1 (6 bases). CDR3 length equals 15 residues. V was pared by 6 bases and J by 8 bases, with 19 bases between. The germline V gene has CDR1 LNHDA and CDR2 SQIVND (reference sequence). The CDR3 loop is CASRIIGGRGEKLFF. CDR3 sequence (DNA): TGTGCCAGTAGAATAATCGGGGGGCGTGGAGAAAAACTGTTTTTT.